A single sample is the source of the 5 T cell receptor beta chains below, sequenced in a study of blood T cells in healthy people across ages. The second PCR ran about 6 to 12 cycles with a sample-barcoded 5' primer and J-beta primers. TCRdb processed the 5' RACE reads anew with MiXCR; each CDR3 protein has one entry. Of 2 million or so distinct CDR3 sequences in the sample, approximately 50% were seen once. The source material was blood. These receptors were collected from a woman aged 40 to 50 in good health.

The rearrangement uses TRBV20-1 and TRBJ2-3; 14 bases are a match to TRBD2. J was trimmed by 7 bases and V by 3 bases; bases with no gene match: 9. Germline lookup yields CDR1 DFQATT and CDR2 SNEGSKA (reference sequence). The CDR3 runs 16 residues. CDR3 nucleotides: TGCAGTGCTAGGGGTCAGACTAGCGGGGGGGCCCATACGCAGTATTTT. Translation gives CSARGQTSGGAHTQYF.

This clonotype was observed at least ten times. The junction and the germline gene differ at one end; a read error may be behind it. The CDR3 DNA sequence: TGTGCCAGCAGCTTACTCTACCAAGAGACCCAGTACTTC. It specifies CASSLLYQETQYF. The rearrangement links TRBV5-1 to TRBJ2-5, with D hard to call. Germline lookup yields CDR1 SGHRS and CDR2 YFSETQ. The CDR3 runs 13 residues.

The V gene is TRBV2, the J gene TRBJ1-5, with a tentative D call TRBD1 (6 bases). The V end lost 8 bases, the J end lost 5 bases, and 16 bases lay between the germline ends. Germline V gene data show CDR1 as SNHLY and CDR2 as FYNNEI. The CDR3 contains 14 residues. This CDR3 is CASATQGLHQPQHF. In DNA, the CDR3 is TGTGCCAGCGCGACCCAGGGGTTGCATCAGCCCCAGCATTTT.

The rearrangement joins TRBV6-1 to TRBJ2-5; 8 positions agree with TRBD1. The J call is doubtful: the DNA matches TRBJ2-7 better. CDR1 is MNHNS and CDR2 is SASEGT in the germline V gene. The CDR3 contains 16 residues. CDR3 in amino acids: CASRPSTGGPFNEQYF. In DNA form, the CDR3 reads TGTGCCAGCAGACCTTCAACAGGGGGACCGTTCAACGAGCAGTACTTC.

The V call is TRBV12-3 or TRBV12-4, the J call TRBJ1-2; 10 positions match TRBD1. The CDR3 consists of 14 residues. The ends lost 5 bases at V and 6 bases at J; junction bases unmatched: 6. CDR3 residues: CASSISGTGDGYTF. As DNA, the CDR3 is TGTGCCAGCAGTATCTCCGGGACAGGGGATGGCTACACCTTC.